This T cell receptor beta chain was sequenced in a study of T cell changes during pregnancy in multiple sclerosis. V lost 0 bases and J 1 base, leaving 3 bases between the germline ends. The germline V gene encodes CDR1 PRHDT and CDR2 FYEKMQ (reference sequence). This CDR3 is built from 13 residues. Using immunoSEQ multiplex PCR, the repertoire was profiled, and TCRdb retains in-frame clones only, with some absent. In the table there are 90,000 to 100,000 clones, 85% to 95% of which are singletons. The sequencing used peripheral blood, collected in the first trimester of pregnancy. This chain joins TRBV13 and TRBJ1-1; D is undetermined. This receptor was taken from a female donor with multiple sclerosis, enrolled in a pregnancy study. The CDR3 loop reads CASSLGQNTEAFF. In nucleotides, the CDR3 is TGTGCCAGCAGCTTAGGTCAGAACACTGAAGCTTTCTTT.